This paragraph covers one T cell receptor beta chain sequence. These data come from a study of blood T cell repertoires in COVID-19. Study at large: Specimens from acute and convalescent COVID-19 originated in the United States, Italy and Spain.

Sequenced by immunoSEQ multiplex PCR; TCRdb stores in-frame clones only, minus some. The sample contains roughly 73,000 clones, about 84% of which appear only once. Germline lookup yields CDR1 SGHAT and CDR2 FQDESV (reference sequence). V lost 5 bases to trimming and J lost 0 bases, with 11 bases between them. The CDR3 is made up of 15 amino acids. The sample was peripheral blood. This TCR was sampled from a woman in her sixties with acute or convalescent COVID-19. This sequence joins TRBV11-1 and TRBJ1-3; no clear D gene. CDR3 sequence: CASSPTPNSGNTIYF. CDR3 nucleotide sequence: TGTGCCAGCAGCCCGACACCCAACTCTGGAAACACCATATATTTT.